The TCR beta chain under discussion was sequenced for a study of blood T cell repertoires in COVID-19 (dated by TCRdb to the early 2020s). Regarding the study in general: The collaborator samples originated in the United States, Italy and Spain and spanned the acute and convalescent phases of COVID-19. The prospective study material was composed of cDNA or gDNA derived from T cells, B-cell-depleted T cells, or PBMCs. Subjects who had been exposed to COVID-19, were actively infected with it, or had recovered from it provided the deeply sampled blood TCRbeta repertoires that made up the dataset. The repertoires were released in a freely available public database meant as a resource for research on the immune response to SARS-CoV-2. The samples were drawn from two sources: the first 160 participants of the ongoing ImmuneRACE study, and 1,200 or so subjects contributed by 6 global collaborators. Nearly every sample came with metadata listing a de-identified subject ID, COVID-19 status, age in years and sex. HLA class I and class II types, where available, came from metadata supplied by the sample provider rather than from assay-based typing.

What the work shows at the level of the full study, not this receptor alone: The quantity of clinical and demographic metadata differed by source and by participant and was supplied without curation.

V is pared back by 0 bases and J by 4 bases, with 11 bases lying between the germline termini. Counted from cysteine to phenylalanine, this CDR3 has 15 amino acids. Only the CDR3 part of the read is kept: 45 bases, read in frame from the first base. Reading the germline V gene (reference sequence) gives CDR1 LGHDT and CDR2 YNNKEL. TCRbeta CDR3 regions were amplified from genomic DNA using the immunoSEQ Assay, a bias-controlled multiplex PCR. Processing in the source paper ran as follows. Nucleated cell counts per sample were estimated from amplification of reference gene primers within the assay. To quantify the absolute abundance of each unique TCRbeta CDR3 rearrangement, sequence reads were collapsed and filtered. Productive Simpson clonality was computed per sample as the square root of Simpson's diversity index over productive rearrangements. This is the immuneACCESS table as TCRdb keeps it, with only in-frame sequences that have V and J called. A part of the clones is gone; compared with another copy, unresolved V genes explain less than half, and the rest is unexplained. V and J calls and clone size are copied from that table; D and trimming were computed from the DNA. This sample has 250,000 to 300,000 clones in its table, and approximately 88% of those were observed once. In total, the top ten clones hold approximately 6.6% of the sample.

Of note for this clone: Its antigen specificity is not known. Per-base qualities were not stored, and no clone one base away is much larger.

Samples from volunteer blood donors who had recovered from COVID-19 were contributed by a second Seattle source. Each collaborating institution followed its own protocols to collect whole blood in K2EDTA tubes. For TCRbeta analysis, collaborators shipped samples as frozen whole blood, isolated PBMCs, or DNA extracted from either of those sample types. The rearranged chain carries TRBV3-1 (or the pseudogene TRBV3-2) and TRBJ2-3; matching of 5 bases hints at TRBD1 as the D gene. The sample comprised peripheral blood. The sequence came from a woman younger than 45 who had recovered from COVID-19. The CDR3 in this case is CASSQDPRAPDTQYF. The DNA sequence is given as TGTGCCAGCAGCCAAGATCCCAGGGCCCCAGATACGCAGTATTTT.